The 30 T cell receptor beta chains reported below all come from one sample, sequenced in a study of T cell repertoires in cytomegalovirus infection. No antigens are known for them. TCRdb ran MiXCR on the reads and lists one entry per CDR3 protein. Among about 570,000 distinct CDR3 sequences listed, roughly 43% were seen once. Material: cultured PBMCs, obtained from culture after CMV antigen stimulation. The receptors were sampled from a human donor in good health (CMV status not recorded). Some clones in this sample may be carry-over from other donors' samples.

This clonotype was recorded many times. V and J are TRBV5-4 and TRBJ1-3, with TRBD1 as a possible D gene (5 bases). Trimming pared 3 bases from V and 2 bases from J, leaving 12 bases between. This CDR3 is 15 amino acids long. Germline V CDR1 and CDR2: SGHNT, YYREEE (reference sequence). CDR3 coding DNA: TGTGCCAGCAGCTCGGGACGGGACGCTGGAAACACCATATATTTT. Translation: CASSSGRDAGNTIYF.

The chain is built from TRBV7-8 and TRBJ1-1, with 7 bases identical to TRBD1. V was pared by 5 bases and J by 11 bases, with 14 bases of the junction left unmatched. CDR1 is SGHVS and CDR2 is FQNEAQ in the germline V gene. This CDR3 spans 14 amino acids. This CDR3 reads CASSTQTGKVFAFF. Here the CDR3 DNA reads TGTGCCAGCAGCACCCAGACAGGGAAGGTGTTTGCTTTCTTT.

This clonotype was counted between two and nine times. The chain couples TRBV19 to TRBJ1-1; 8 nucleotides agree with TRBD1. CDR3 size: 16 residues. CDR1 and CDR2 (germline): LNHDA, SQIVND (reference sequence). Trimming removed 3 bases from V and 2 bases from J; junction bases left unmatched: 8. This CDR3 is CASSIGAGGVNTEAFF. The CDR3 DNA follows: TGTGCCAGTAGTATTGGTGCAGGGGGCGTTAACACTGAAGCTTTCTTT.

This clonotype was seen repeatedly, ten times or more. V is TRBV7-2 and J is TRBJ2-4; D gene uncertain. V lost 0 bases to trimming and J lost 2 bases, with 14 bases between them. The CDR3 length is 17 residues. Germline V gene sequence: CDR1 SGHTA, CDR2 FQGNSA. The chain's CDR3 is CASSLATGLFSKNIQYF. The CDR3 region has the DNA TGTGCCAGCAGCTTAGCGACGGGCCTCTTTTCCAAAAACATTCAGTACTTC.

This clonotype appeared a few times. The J gene is TRBJ1-6, the V gene TRBV7-9, with D unclear. Germline V gene lookup returns CDR1 SEHNR and CDR2 FQNEAQ (reference sequence). There are 11 residues in the CDR3. V shed 5 bases and J shed 7 bases, with 3 bases lying between them. The CDR3 coding sequence is TGTGCCAGCAGCGCCAATTCACCCCTCCACTTT. Encoded protein: CASSANSPLHF.

In its sample, this clonotype was seen a few times. The chain uses TRBV7-6 and TRBJ2-3, with D hard to call. V lost 2 bases and J 2 bases, leaving 5 bases between the germline ends. CDR1 and CDR2 (germline): SGHVS, FNYEAQ. The CDR3 runs to 13 residues. CDR3 amino acids: CASSLLNTDTQYF. For the CDR3, the DNA is TGTGCCAGCAGCTTATTGAACACAGATACGCAGTATTTT.

The V call is TRBV20-1, the J call TRBJ2-7; D uncertain. CDR1 and CDR2 from the germline V gene are DFQATT and SNEGSKA (reference sequence). There are 13 residues in the CDR3. V was trimmed by 3 bases and J by 3 bases, leaving 12 bases between them. Here the CDR3 DNA reads TGCAGTGCTAGCCCGCCACCACGCTACGAGCAGTACTTC. The encoded protein is CSASPPPRYEQYF.

This clonotype was detected only a few times. The genes are TRBV12-3 or TRBV12-4 and TRBJ2-3; perhaps TRBD1 as D (7 bases). The CDR3 length is 12 residues. V was clipped by 6 bases and J by 4 bases, with 8 bases between them. The CDR3 loop reads CASSRGADTQYF. In DNA, the CDR3 is TGTGCCAGCAGCAGGGGGGCAGATACGCAGTATTTT.

This clonotype was recorded a few times. This chain connects TRBV7-9 to TRBJ2-1; D gene ambiguous. V was trimmed by 7 bases and J by 0 bases, leaving 16 bases between them. The CDR3 extends over 16 amino acids. The germline gives CDR1 SEHNR, CDR2 FQNEAQ (reference sequence). Here the CDR3 DNA reads TGTGCCAGCAACCCCGAAGGGTGGAGCTCCTACAATGAGCAGTTCTTC. Its protein product is CASNPEGWSSYNEQFF.

The rearrangement uses TRBV5-1 and TRBJ2-1, with 7 nucleotides matching TRBD1. V shed 4 bases, J shed 7 bases, and the junction held 17 bases outside the gene matches. Germline V gene sequence: CDR1 SGHRS, CDR2 YFSETQ. CDR3 length: 17 residues. This chain's CDR3 is CASSPTIPGQTLNEQFF. In DNA form, the CDR3 reads TGCGCCAGCAGCCCAACAATACCGGGACAGACTCTAAATGAGCAGTTCTTC.

This clonotype was recorded a few times. The chain is built from TRBV11-2 and TRBJ2-4; D not certain. Trimming shortened V by 0 bases and J by 12 bases, and 27 bases separated the two germline ends. Germline assignment: CDR1 SGHAT and CDR2 FQNNGV. The CDR3 sequence is 18 residues long. CDR3 in DNA: TGTGCCAGCAGCTTAGATCTATTGGGAAATAGCCATCGGTCGGATCAGTACTTC. Its translation is CASSLDLLGNSHRSDQYF.

This clonotype came up once. The gene calls are TRBV7-8 and TRBJ2-1, with 7 bases lining up with TRBD2. The CDR3 runs 19 residues. The V segment lost 4 bases and the J segment 1 base; nucleotides outside the gene matches: 16. From germline, CDR1 is SGHVS and CDR2 FQNEAQ. CDR3: CASSSTRLAASQSYNEQFF. CDR3 sequence (DNA): TGTGCCAGCAGCTCCACCCGGCTAGCGGCTTCTCAGTCCTACAATGAGCAGTTCTTC. The full variable domain, in which reference TRBV7-8 and TRBJ2-1 provide the parts outside the CDR3, is GAGVSQSPRYKVAKRGQDVALRCDPISGHVSLFWYQQALGQGPEFLTYFQNEAQLDKSGLPSDRFFAERPEGSVSTLKIQRTQQEDSAVYLCASSSTRLAASQSYNEQFFGPGTRLTVL.

This clonotype appeared a few times. V usage is TRBV15 and J usage is TRBJ1-2; the D is unclear. V was cut by 0 bases and J by 7 bases, with 6 bases left in between. The germline gives CDR1 LNHNV, CDR2 YYDKDF (reference sequence). This CDR3 has 12 residues. The CDR3 DNA sequence: TGTGCCACCAGCAGAGATAGTGGTGGCTACACCTTC. Its protein product is CATSRDSGGYTF.

The chain recombines TRBV12-3 or TRBV12-4 with TRBJ2-3; 9 bases line up with TRBD2. The CDR3 length is 15 residues. J was trimmed by 6 bases and V by 7 bases; bases with no gene match: 11. CDR3 DNA: TGTGCCAGCACCCCCGAGCCTAGCGGGATGGATACGCAGTATTTT. This translates into CASTPEPSGMDTQYF.

The chain uses TRBV4-1 and TRBJ2-3; no firm D call. The ends were cut back, 1 base at V and 2 bases at J, with 7 bases in the middle. Germline CDR1 and CDR2: MGHRA and YSYEKL. The CDR3 spans 14 residues. For the CDR3, the DNA is TGCGCCAGCAGCCAAGTGCCCTTCACAGATACGCAGTATTTT. It codes for CASSQVPFTDTQYF.

The chain employs TRBV12-3 or TRBV12-4 and TRBJ2-7; 7 bases fit TRBD2. Trimming took 3 bases from V and 4 from J; bases not matched to a gene: 6. This CDR3 has 14 amino acids. The CDR3 loop is CASSFRTRSYEQYF. In DNA form, the CDR3 reads TGTGCCAGCAGTTTTAGGACTAGGTCTTACGAGCAGTACTTC.

This clonotype was counted a few times. The V gene is TRBV19, the J gene TRBJ2-1; the match to TRBD1 covers 8 bases. Germline-derived CDR1 and CDR2 are LNHDA and SQIVND (reference sequence). The V gene end was trimmed by 4 bases and the J gene end by 4 bases; junction bases not matched to a gene: 6. CDR3 length: 15 residues. The CDR3 DNA reads as TGTGCCAGTAGTACAGATCGGGACAGGTACAATGAGCAGTTCTTC. Amino acids: CASSTDRDRYNEQFF.

This chain joins TRBV10-3 and TRBJ2-7; D may match TRBD1 or TRBD2 (6 bases each). V was pared by 6 bases and J by 7 bases, with 25 bases between. The germline V gene encodes CDR1 ENHRY and CDR2 SYGVKD. This CDR3 has 16 amino acids. DNA of the CDR3: TGTGCCATCAGCGAGACTAGATTACTGGGGGCTGGAGAGCAGTACTTC. It codes for CAISETRLLGAGEQYF.

This clonotype appeared many times. This chain joins TRBV7-2 and TRBJ2-7; 11 bases line up with TRBD2. Trimming cost V 1 base and J 0 bases; bases outside gene matches: 5. CDR3 length equals 17 residues. Per germline, CDR1 SGHTA and CDR2 FQGNSA. The CDR3 DNA sequence: TGTGCCAGCAGCTTAGTAGGGACTAGCGGCTCCTCCTACGAGCAGTACTTC. Its translation is CASSLVGTSGSSYEQYF.

The chain links TRBV4-1 to TRBJ2-3; D uncertain. The CDR3 runs 15 residues. Germline V gene data show CDR1 as MGHRA and CDR2 as YSYEKL. Trimming shortened V by 2 bases and J by 3 bases, and 12 bases separated the two germline ends. The CDR3 sequence: CASSQTKLRTDTQYF. DNA for the CDR3: TGCGCCAGCAGCCAAACCAAACTCAGAACAGATACGCAGTATTTT.

This clonotype was recorded a few times. The V and J genes are TRBV5-1 and TRBJ2-5; 11 bases are shared with TRBD2. Germline CDR1 reads SGHRS; CDR2 reads YFSETQ. V lost 4 bases and J lost 1; bases outside the gene matches: 6. This CDR3 has 16 residues. CDR3 in amino acids: CASSTSTSGAQETQYF. The CDR3 bases are TGCGCCAGCAGCACTTCGACTAGCGGGGCCCAAGAGACCCAGTACTTC.

This sequence joins TRBV12-3 or TRBV12-4 and TRBJ1-1; 10 positions match TRBD1. This CDR3 comprises 16 residues. Losses at the gene ends were 8 bases for V and 1 base for J; bases not matched to a gene: 10. The CDR3 protein is CASRPGTGAGNTEAFF. DNA of the CDR3: TGTGCCAGCCGTCCCGGGACAGGGGCAGGGAACACTGAAGCTTTCTTT.

The rearrangement uses TRBV28 and TRBJ2-7; tentative D call: TRBD1 (5 bases). The CDR3 covers 14 residues. Germline V gives CDR1 MDHEN, CDR2 SYDVKM. Deletions cut 10 bases from V and 6 bases from J, with 22 bases between. The CDR3 here is CAIKQVGRFGEQYF. CDR3 nucleotide sequence: TGTGCCATCAAACAAGTGGGGCGCTTTGGCGAGCAGTACTTC. Complete variable domain (other parts from reference TRBV28 and TRBJ2-7): DVKVTQSSRYLVKRTGEKVFLECVQDMDHENMFWYRQDPGLGLRLIYFSYDVKMKEKGDIPEGYSVSREKKERFSLILESASTNQTSMYLCAIKQVGRFGEQYFGPGTRLTVT.

The chain is built from TRBV4-3 and TRBJ2-2; D is perhaps TRBD2 (5 bases). V shed 2 bases and J shed 5 bases, with 12 bases lying between them. Germline V lookup: CDR1 LGHNA, CDR2 YSLEER. The CDR3 has 15 amino acids. CDR3: CASSQRAGGTGELFF. DNA for the CDR3: TGCGCCAGCAGCCAACGGGCCGGAGGTACCGGGGAGCTGTTTTTT.

This clonotype occurred a few times. The rearrangement uses TRBV7-9 and TRBJ1-4; D is perhaps TRBD1 (5 bases). V dropped 0 bases and J dropped 5 bases, with 7 bases sitting between them. This CDR3 is built from 14 residues. CDR1 is SEHNR, CDR2 FQNEAQ, per germline (reference sequence). DNA for the CDR3: TGTGCCAGCAGCTTAGCCTCAGGGAATGAAAAACTGTTTTTT. Translation: CASSLASGNEKLFF. Drawing the rest from reference TRBV7-9 and TRBJ1-4, the complete variable domain is DTGVSQNPRHKITKRGQNVTFRCDPISEHNRLYWYRQTLGQGPEFLTYFQNEAQLEKSRLLSDRFSAERPKGSFSTLEIQRTEQGDSAMYLCASSLASGNEKLFFGSGTQLSVL.

This clonotype was picked up many times. The V call is TRBV7-9, the J call TRBJ2-7, with TRBD2 identical over 7 bases. The germline CDR1 and CDR2 sequences are SEHNR and FQNEAQ (reference sequence). This CDR3 comprises 13 residues. V trimming: 3 bases; J trimming: 6 bases; junction bases outside the gene matches: 5. CDR3 DNA: TGTGCCAGCAGCTTCGGGGGGTCCGGCGAGCAGTACTTC. It translates to CASSFGGSGEQYF.

The chain links TRBV28 to TRBJ1-4, with D possibly TRBD1 on 5 matching bases. The CDR3 sequence is 13 residues long. The germline V and J ends were trimmed by 5 bases and 7 bases, with 11 bases remaining between them. CDR1 is MDHEN, CDR2 SYDVKM, per germline. CDR3 DNA: TGTGCCAGCAGTGAACGGGGGGGTGAAAAACTGTTTTTT. Translated: CASSERGGEKLFF.

The V gene is TRBV7-2, the J gene TRBJ2-3, with D perhaps TRBD2 (6 bases). There are 13 residues in the CDR3. Germline CDR1 is SGHTA and CDR2 is FQGNSA. V was shortened by 0 bases and J by 8 bases, with 9 bases between the two germline ends. CDR3 sequence (DNA): TGTGCCAGCAGCTTAGCCAAGCGGGTTACGCAGTATTTT. Translation: CASSLAKRVTQYF.

The V gene is TRBV6-2 or TRBV6-3, the J gene TRBJ2-5, with 9 bases that match TRBD2. Germline V gene lookup returns CDR1 MNHEY and CDR2 SVGEGT. V shed 0 bases, J shed 5 bases, and the junction held 19 bases outside the gene matches. The CDR3 runs 20 residues. CDR3 region: CASSYSPAEYQIAGEETQYF. The CDR3 DNA sequence: TGTGCCAGCAGTTACTCTCCCGCTGAGTACCAGATAGCGGGAGAGGAGACCCAGTACTTC.

This clonotype was recorded a few times. The chain is built from TRBV3-1 and TRBJ2-5; 7 bases fit TRBD2. V trimming: 7 bases; J trimming: 4 bases; junction bases outside the gene matches: 3. Germline V gene data show CDR1 as LGHDT and CDR2 as YNNKEL (reference sequence). The CDR3 has 12 residues. In DNA, the CDR3 is TGTGCCAGCAACACGGGGGGAGAGACCCAGTACTTC. Translating it yields CASNTGGETQYF.